The clone carrying this TCR beta chain was seen once. The CDR3 extends over 17 amino acids. Germline V lookup: CDR1 SQVTM, CDR2 ANQGSEA. V lost 2 bases, J lost 0 bases, and 14 bases lay in between. The source of the sample is a study of blood T cell repertoires in COVID-19. Profiled with immunoSEQ multiplex PCR; TCRdb holds only in-frame clones, not every one. The table lists 65,000 or so clones, roughly 83% of them singletons. This receptor was taken from a man aged 25-45 years with COVID-19, enrolled during active disease. The chain uses TRBV29-1 and TRBJ2-6; D call uncertain. Sample: peripheral blood. CDR3 sequence: CSVETGDSASGANVLTF. The CDR3 nucleotides read TGCAGCGTTGAAACTGGAGACTCCGCCTCTGGGGCCAACGTCCTGACTTTC.